The sequence of this T cell receptor (beta chain) was determined in a study of vaccination effects on CD4 cells after COVID-19. CDR3 size: 15 residues. CDR1 is MRHNA and CDR2 is SNTAGT in the germline V gene. The V gene lost 6 bases and the J gene lost 1 base, with 13 bases spanning the gap. Details on this clone: Its specificity is not known.

Prior to sequencing, the ViraFEST assay stimulated PBMC with viral peptide pools, which expanded the antigen-specific CD4+ T cells. Following 10 days of culture, CD4+ T cells were isolated. Two-dose BNT162b2 or mRNA-1273 vaccination was given to participants. Among the vaccine recipients, none had a prior SARS-CoV-2 infection, and nucleocapsid antibodies were negative. Cultures received IL-2 medium that replaced half the medium on days 3 and 7. Libraries were prepared by immunoSEQ multiplex PCR; TCRdb keeps only in-frame clonotypes and omits some of them. The sample records about 46,000 clones, 74% being singletons.

The clonotype originates from a human donor who received a COVID-19 vaccine. V is TRBV6-4 and J is TRBJ2-1; TRBD1 might be the D (5 bases). Sequences were derived from CD4+ T cells from PBMCs cultured with HCoV-OC43 spike peptides, sampled after COVID-19 vaccination. Subset specified: HCoV-OC43 spike overlapping peptide pool stimulation. CDR3: CASSPQGRSYNEQFF. CDR3 nucleotide sequence: TGTGCCAGCAGCCCCCAGGGTAGGTCCTACAATGAGCAGTTCTTC.